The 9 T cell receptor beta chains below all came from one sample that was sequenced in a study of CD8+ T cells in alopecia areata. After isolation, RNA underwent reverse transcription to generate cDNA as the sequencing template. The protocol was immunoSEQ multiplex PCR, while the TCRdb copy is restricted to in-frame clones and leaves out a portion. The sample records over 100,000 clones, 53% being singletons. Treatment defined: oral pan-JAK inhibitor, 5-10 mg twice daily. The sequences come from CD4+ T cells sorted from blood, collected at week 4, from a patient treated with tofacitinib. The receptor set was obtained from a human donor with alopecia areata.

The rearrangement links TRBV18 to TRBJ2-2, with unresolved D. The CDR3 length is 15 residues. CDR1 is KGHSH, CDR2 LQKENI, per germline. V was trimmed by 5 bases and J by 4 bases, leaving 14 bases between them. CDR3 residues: CASSFAIGGTGELFF. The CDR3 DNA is TGTGCCAGCTCATTTGCGATCGGCGGCACCGGGGAGCTGTTTTTT. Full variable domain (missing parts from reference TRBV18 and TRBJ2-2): NAGVMQNPRHLVRRRGQEARLRCSPMKGHSHVYWYRQLPEEGLKFMVYLQKENIIDESGMPKERFSAEFPKEGPSILRIQQVVRGDSAAYFCASSFAIGGTGELFFGEGSRLTVL.

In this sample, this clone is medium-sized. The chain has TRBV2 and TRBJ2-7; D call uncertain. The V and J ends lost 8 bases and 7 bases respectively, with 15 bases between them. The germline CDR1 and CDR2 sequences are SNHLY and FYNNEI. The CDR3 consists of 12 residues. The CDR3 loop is CASLVDNQEQYF. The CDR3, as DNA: TGTGCCAGCTTGGTTGATAACCAGGAGCAGTACTTC.

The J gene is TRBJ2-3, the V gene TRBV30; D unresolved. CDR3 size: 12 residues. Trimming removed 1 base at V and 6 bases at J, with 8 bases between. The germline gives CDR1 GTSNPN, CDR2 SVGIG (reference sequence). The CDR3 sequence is CAWSAVPDTQYF. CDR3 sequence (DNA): TGTGCCTGGAGTGCCGTCCCGGATACGCAGTATTTT.

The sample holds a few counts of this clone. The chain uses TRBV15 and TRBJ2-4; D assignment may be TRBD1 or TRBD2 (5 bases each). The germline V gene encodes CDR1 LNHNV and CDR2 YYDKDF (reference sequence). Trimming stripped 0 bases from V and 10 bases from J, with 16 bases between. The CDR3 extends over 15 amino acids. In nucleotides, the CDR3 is TGTGCCACCAGCAGAGATAGCGCCGGACACCTGATTCAGTACTTC. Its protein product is CATSRDSAGHLIQYF.

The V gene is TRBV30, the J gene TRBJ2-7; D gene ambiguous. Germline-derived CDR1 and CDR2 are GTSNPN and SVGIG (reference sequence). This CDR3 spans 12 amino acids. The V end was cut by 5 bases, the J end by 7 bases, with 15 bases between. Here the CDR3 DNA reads TGTGCCTGGTCCTTCTCCACCGGGGAGCAGTACTTC. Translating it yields CAWSFSTGEQYF.

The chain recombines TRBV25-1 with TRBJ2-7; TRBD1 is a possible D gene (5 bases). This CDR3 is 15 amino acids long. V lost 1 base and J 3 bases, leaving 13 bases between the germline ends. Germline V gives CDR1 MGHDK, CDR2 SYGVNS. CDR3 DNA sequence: TGTGCCAGCAGTGAATGGGGCGGCAGAAGCTACGAGCAGTACTTC. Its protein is CASSEWGGRSYEQYF.

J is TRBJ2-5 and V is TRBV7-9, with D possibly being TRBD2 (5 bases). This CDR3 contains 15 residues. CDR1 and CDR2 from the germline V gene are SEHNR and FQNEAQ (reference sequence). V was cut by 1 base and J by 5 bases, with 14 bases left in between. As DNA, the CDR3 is TGTGCCAGCAGCTTAGTTAGCTGGGAGAGGGAGACCCAGTACTTC. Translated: CASSLVSWERETQYF. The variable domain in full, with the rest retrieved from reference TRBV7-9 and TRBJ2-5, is DTGVSQNPRHKITKRGQNVTFRCDPISEHNRLYWYRQTLGQGPEFLTYFQNEAQLEKSRLLSDRFSAERPKGSFSTLEIQRTEQGDSAMYLCASSLVSWERETQYFGPGTRLLVL.

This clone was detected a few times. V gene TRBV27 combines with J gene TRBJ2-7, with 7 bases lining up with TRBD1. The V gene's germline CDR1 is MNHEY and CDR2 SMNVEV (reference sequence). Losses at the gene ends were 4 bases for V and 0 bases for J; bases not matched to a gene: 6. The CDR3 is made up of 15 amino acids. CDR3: CASSWVTGSSYEQYF. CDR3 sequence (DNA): TGTGCCAGCAGTTGGGTGACAGGGAGCTCCTACGAGCAGTACTTC.

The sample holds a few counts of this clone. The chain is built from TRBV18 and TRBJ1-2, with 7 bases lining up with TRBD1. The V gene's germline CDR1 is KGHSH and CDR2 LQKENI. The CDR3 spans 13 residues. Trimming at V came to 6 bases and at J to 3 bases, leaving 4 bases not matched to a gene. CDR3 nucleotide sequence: TGTGCCAGCTCCTTCGGGACAGACTATGGCTACACCTTC. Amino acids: CASSFGTDYGYTF.